Shown below are 12 T cell receptor beta chains from a single sample sequenced in a study of low-dose radiotherapy and immunotherapy resistance in tumors. The time point was: before trial treatment. Both TCRalpha and TCRbeta chains were reverse transcribed with V-gene-specific primers. TCRs were put through roughly 20 PCR cycles of amplification with Phusion. A constant-region primer and the V-primer adapter served as the primer pair. Each CDR3 protein gets one entry after TCRdb re-called the reads with MiXCR. The sample yields approximately 90,000 distinct CDR3 sequences, 9.4% seen once. Source: PBMCs, taken before treatment. The receptors shown here come from a male donor with prostate cancer.

At least ten counts were recorded for this clonotype. The genes are TRBV28 and TRBJ1-1; D not certain. CDR1 is MDHEN and CDR2 is SYDVKM in the germline V gene. The CDR3 is 12 amino acids. V dropped 3 bases and J dropped 10 bases, with 12 bases sitting between them. The CDR3 sequence is CASSFGSVGAFF. CDR3 in DNA: TGTGCCAGCAGTTTTGGGTCAGTAGGAGCTTTCTTT.

This clonotype has ten or more counts. The V call is TRBV13, the J call TRBJ2-4; 9 bases line up with TRBD1. The CDR3 has 14 residues. Looked up from germline, CDR1 is PRHDT and CDR2 is FYEKMQ (reference sequence). The ends lost 8 bases at V and 8 bases at J; junction bases unmatched: 10. The CDR3: CASSPDRGRDIQYF. DNA for the CDR3: TGTGCCAGCTCCCCGGACAGGGGTAGGGACATTCAGTACTTC.

This clonotype was seen many times. This sequence joins TRBV7-9 and TRBJ2-3; D is undetermined. Trimming removed 5 bases at V and 5 bases at J, with 8 bases between. Germline CDR1 and CDR2: SEHNR and FQNEAQ (reference sequence). The CDR3 sequence is 12 residues long. CDR3 DNA sequence: TGTGCCAGCAGCCCCAGAAGAGATACGCAGTATTTT. Translated, it gives CASSPRRDTQYF.

At least ten counts were recorded for this clonotype. The CDR3 loop is CASSQISQGEGYGYTF. Written as DNA, the CDR3 is TGCGCCAGCAGCCAAATTTCGCAGGGGGAAGGGTATGGCTACACCTTC. This sequence joins TRBV4-1 and TRBJ1-2; 7 nucleotides agree with TRBD1. The CDR3 runs 16 residues. The V segment lost 2 bases and the J segment 5 bases; nucleotides outside the gene matches: 11. Germline CDR1 reads MGHRA; CDR2 reads YSYEKL.

This clonotype came up many times. The CDR3 DNA reads as TGCGCCAGCAGCTTCATCGGGAGTAACACCGGGGAGCTGTTTTTT. Translation: CASSFIGSNTGELFF. This chain joins TRBV5-1 and TRBJ2-2, with D perhaps TRBD2 (6 bases). CDR3 length: 15 residues. The germline gives CDR1 SGHRS, CDR2 YFSETQ. Trimming left V 2 bases short and J 2 bases short, with 10 bases between.

With respect to this clonotype: With only one base between it and a far larger clone, this is likely a read error. This chain connects TRBV5-1 to TRBJ2-1, with 10 bases that match TRBD2. Germline-derived CDR1 and CDR2 are SGHRS and YFSETQ. J lost 10 bases, V lost 1 base, and 8 bases had no gene match. The CDR3 covers 15 residues. This CDR3 reads CASSLTSGANYEQFF. The CDR3 nucleotides read TGCGCCAGCAGCTTGACTAGCGGGGCGAACTACGAGCAGTTCTTC.

This clonotype was observed many times. V gene TRBV19 combines with J gene TRBJ1-3; D unclear. The length of the CDR3 is 14 residues. Between the trimmed V and J ends, which lost 7 bases and 2 bases, there was a span of 12 bases. Germline loops: CDR1 LNHDA, CDR2 SQIVND (reference sequence). CDR3 DNA sequence: TGTGCCAGTAACCCGCCGAGGGCTGGAAACACCATATATTTT. Encoded protein: CASNPPRAGNTIYF.

This clonotype was counted at least ten times. This sequence joins TRBV20-1 and TRBJ2-7; the match to TRBD1 covers 8 bases. The germline V gene encodes CDR1 DFQATT and CDR2 SNEGSKA (reference sequence). The CDR3 covers 16 residues. V trimming: 2 bases; J trimming: 3 bases; junction bases outside the gene matches: 12. CDR3 in DNA: TGCAGTGCTAGACCTCAAGGACAGGGTATTTTCTACGAGCAGTACTTC. Its protein product is CSARPQGQGIFYEQYF.

In this sample, this clonotype turned up many times. The chain links TRBV9 to TRBJ2-1, with D perhaps matching TRBD1 (6 bases). The germline CDR1 and CDR2 sequences are SGDLS and YYNGEE. V lost 1 base to trimming and J lost 1 base, with 9 bases between them. The CDR3 loop spans 15 amino acids. The CDR3 loop is CASSVRDKSYNEQFF. The DNA for the CDR3 is TGTGCCAGCAGCGTAAGGGACAAGTCCTACAATGAGCAGTTCTTC.

The table lists this clonotype with many counts. The J gene is TRBJ2-3, the V gene TRBV5-1; 8 bases line up with TRBD1. CDR1 SGHRS and CDR2 YFSETQ come from the germline V gene. V lost 3 bases, J lost 5 bases, and 8 bases stayed unmatched. The CDR3 extends over 15 amino acids. In DNA, the CDR3 is TGCGCCAGCAGCTCTTCAGGGGGCGGAGTAGATACGCAGTATTTT. Translation: CASSSSGGGVDTQYF. The whole variable domain, remainder taken from reference TRBV5-1 and TRBJ2-3, is KAGVTQTPRYLIKTRGQQVTLSCSPISGHRSVSWYQQTPGQGLQFLFEYFSETQRNKGNFPGRFSGRQFSNSRSEMNVSTLELGDSALYLCASSSSGGGVDTQYFGPGTRLTVL.

Of note for this clonotype: A single base is all that separates this from a far larger clone, so a read error is likely. The chain has TRBV7-2 and TRBJ2-7; possibly TRBD2 for D (6 bases). The V gene lost 3 bases and the J gene lost 7 bases, with 19 bases spanning the gap. Germline V gene sequence: CDR1 SGHTA, CDR2 FQGNSA. The CDR3 totals 15 residues. The CDR3 DNA follows: TGTGCCAGCAGCTTTGGGAGGAACTCCTACAATGAGCAGTACTTC. It translates to CASSFGRNSYNEQYF.

This clonotype was seen at least ten times. The chain's CDR3 is CASSMGQGLTGELFF. CDR3 DNA sequence: TGTGCCAGCAGTATGGGACAGGGGCTCACCGGGGAGCTGTTTTTT. The genes are TRBV12-3 or TRBV12-4 and TRBJ2-2; 10 positions match TRBD1. The trim removed 5 bases at V and 4 bases at J, leaving 4 bases unmatched. This CDR3 is built from 15 residues.